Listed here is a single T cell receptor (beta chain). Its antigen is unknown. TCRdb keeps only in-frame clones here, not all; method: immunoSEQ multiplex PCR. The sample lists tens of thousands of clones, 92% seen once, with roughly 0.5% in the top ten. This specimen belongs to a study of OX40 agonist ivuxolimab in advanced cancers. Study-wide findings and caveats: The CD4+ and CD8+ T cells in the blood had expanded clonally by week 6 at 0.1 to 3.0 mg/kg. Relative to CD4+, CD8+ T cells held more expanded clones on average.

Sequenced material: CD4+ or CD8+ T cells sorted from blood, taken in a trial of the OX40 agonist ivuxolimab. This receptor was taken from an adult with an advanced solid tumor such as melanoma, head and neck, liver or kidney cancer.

The CDR3 loop reads CASNQGAGNSPLHF. CDR3 sequence (DNA): TGTGCCAGCAACCAGGGGGCTGGTAATTCACCCCTCCACTTT. The gene calls are TRBV27 and TRBJ1-6, with 8 bases identical to TRBD1. V lost 7 bases, J lost 6 bases, and 5 bases stayed unmatched. The germline gives CDR1 MNHEY, CDR2 SMNVEV (reference sequence). The CDR3 runs 14 residues.